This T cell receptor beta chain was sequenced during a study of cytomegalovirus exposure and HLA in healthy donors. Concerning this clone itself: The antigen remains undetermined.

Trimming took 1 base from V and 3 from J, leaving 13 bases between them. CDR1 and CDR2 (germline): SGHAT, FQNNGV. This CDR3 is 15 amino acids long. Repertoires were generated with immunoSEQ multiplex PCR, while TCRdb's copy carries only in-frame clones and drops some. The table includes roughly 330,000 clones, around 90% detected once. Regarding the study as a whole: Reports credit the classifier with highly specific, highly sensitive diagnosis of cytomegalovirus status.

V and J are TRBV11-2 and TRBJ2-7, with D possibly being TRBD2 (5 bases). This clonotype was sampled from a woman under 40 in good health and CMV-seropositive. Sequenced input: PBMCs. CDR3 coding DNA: TGTGCCAGCAGCTTAGCCGGGATACCTTACTACGAGCAGTACTTC. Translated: CASSLAGIPYYEQYF.